The 3 T cell receptor beta chains below all came from one sample that was sequenced in a study of blood T cell repertoires in COVID-19. Profiling relied on immunoSEQ multiplex PCR, and the TCRdb table lists in-frame clones only, not all of them. The sample consists of around 130,000 clones, 80% to 85% of them appearing once. Specimen: peripheral blood. The receptors here all came from a man aged 60-69 years with acute or convalescent COVID-19.

V and J are TRBV6-5 and TRBJ1-1; D remains unclear. V was trimmed by 5 bases and J by 1 base, leaving 11 bases between them. The CDR3 has 14 residues. The V gene's germline CDR1 is MNHEY and CDR2 SVGAGI. For the CDR3, the DNA is TGTGCCAGCAGTATGAGGTCGGGGAACACTGAAGCTTTCTTT. The encoded protein is CASSMRSGNTEAFF.

The J gene is TRBJ2-7, the V gene TRBV7-9; 10 nucleotides align to TRBD1. CDR1 and CDR2 from the germline V gene are SEHNR and FQNEAQ (reference sequence). Trimming took 3 bases from V and 0 from J; bases not matched to a gene: 8. The length of the CDR3 is 17 residues. The CDR3 region has the DNA TGTGCCAGCAGCTTCATTTCCGGGACAGGGGACTCCTACGAGCAGTACTTC. This gives the protein CASSFISGTGDSYEQYF.

The DNA of the CDR3 is TGCGCCAGCAGCTTCATCCAGGGGGCCAACTATGGCTACACCTTC. Its translation is CASSFIQGANYGYTF. The chain carries TRBV5-1 and TRBJ1-2; TRBD1 agrees at 8 bases. CDR1 is SGHRS and CDR2 is YFSETQ in the germline V gene. With V trimmed by 2 bases and J by 2 bases, 5 bases remained unmatched. The CDR3 loop spans 15 amino acids. Full variable domain (missing parts from reference TRBV5-1 and TRBJ1-2): KAGVTQTPRYLIKTRGQQVTLSCSPISGHRSVSWYQQTPGQGLQFLFEYFSETQRNKGNFPGRFSGRQFSNSRSEMNVSTLELGDSALYLCASSFIQGANYGYTFGSGTRLTVV.